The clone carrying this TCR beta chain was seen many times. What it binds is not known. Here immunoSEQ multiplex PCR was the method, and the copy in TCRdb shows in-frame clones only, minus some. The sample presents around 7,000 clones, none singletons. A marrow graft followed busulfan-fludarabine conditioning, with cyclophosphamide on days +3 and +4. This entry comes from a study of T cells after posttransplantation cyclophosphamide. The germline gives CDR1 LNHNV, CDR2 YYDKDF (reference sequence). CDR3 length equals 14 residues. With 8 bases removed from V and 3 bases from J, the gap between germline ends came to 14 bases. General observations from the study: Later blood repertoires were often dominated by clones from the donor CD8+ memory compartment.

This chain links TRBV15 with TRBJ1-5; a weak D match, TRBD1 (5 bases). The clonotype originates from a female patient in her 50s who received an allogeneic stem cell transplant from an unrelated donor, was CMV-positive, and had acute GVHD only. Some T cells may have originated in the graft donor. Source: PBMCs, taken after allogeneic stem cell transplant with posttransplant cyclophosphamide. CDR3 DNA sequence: TGTGCCACCGCTAGGGGCGGGGACAATCAGCCCCAGCATTTT. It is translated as CATARGGDNQPQHF.